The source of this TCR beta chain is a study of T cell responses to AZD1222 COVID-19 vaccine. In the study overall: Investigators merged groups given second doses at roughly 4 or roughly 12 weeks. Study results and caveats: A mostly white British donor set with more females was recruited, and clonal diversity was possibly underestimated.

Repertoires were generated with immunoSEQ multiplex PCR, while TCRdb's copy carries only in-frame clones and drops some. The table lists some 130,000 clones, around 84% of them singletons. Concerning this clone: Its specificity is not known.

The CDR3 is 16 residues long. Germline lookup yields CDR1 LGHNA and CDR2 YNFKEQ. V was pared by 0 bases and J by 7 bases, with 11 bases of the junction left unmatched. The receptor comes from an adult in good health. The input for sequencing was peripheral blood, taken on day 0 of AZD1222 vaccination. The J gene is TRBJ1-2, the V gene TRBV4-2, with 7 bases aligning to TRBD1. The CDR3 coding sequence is TGTGCCAGCAGCCAAGATACGACAGGGAGCTTGCGTGGCTACACCTTC. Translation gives CASSQDTTGSLRGYTF.